A single sample gave rise to the 9 T cell receptor beta chains below, sequenced in a study of T cells after yellow fever vaccination. TCRdb ran MiXCR on the 5' RACE reads and lists one entry per CDR3 protein. The table lists more than 350,000 distinct CDR3 sequences, approximately 10% of them singletons, with about 17% in the top ten. The sequencing used PBMCs, collected on the day of the first yellow fever vaccination. The receptors originated from a young man who received the YFV17D yellow fever vaccine.

The rearrangement joins TRBV7-2 to TRBJ2-1; D is possibly TRBD1 (6 bases). Trimming removed 2 bases at V and 8 bases at J, with 19 bases between. The CDR3 length is 16 residues. Germline lookup yields CDR1 SGHTA and CDR2 FQGNSA. The CDR3 DNA reads as TGTGCCAGCAGCTTAAGACAGGCAGCAACCGGGGATGAGCAGTTCTTC. Its translation is CASSLRQAATGDEQFF.

The chain couples TRBV5-1 to TRBJ1-2; D ambiguous. Trimming removed 4 bases at V and 0 bases at J, with 10 bases between. The CDR3 totals 14 residues. CDR1 SGHRS and CDR2 YFSETQ come from the germline V gene. DNA for the CDR3: TGCGCCAGCAGCACGGACGGTACTAACTATGGCTACACCTTC. It translates to CASSTDGTNYGYTF.

The chain joins TRBV2 to TRBJ2-2, with D possibly TRBD2 on 7 matching bases. CDR1 and CDR2 from the germline V gene are SNHLY and FYNNEI. This CDR3 has 15 amino acids. Trimming stripped 5 bases from V and 4 bases from J, with 14 bases between. Here the CDR3 reads CASSPGGPSTGELFF. CDR3 in DNA: TGTGCCAGCAGTCCCGGGGGGCCCTCCACCGGGGAGCTGTTTTTT.

This clonotype was counted once. The CDR3 region is CASSIGGENTEAFF. The CDR3 nucleotides read TGTGCCAGTAGTATAGGGGGCGAGAACACTGAAGCTTTCTTT. The chain is built from TRBV19 and TRBJ1-1; D might be TRBD1 (5 bases). Deletions cut 1 base from V and 1 base from J, with 7 bases between. CDR1 and CDR2 (germline): LNHDA, SQIVND (reference sequence). CDR3 length equals 14 residues. The full variable domain, rest sourced from reference TRBV19 and TRBJ1-1, is DGGITQSPKYLFRKEGQNVTLSCEQNLNHDAMYWYRQDPGQGLRLIYYSQIVNDFQKGDIAEGYSVSREKKESFPLTVTSAQKNPTAFYLCASSIGGENTEAFFGQGTRLTVV.

The gene calls are TRBV20-1 and TRBJ1-1; 11 bases line up with TRBD1. This CDR3 region has 15 residues. Germline V gene sequence: CDR1 DFQATT, CDR2 SNEGSKA (reference sequence). V lost 5 bases to trimming and J lost 5 bases; unmatched junction nucleotides: 10. The CDR3 sequence: CSAPPGTGGRTEAFF. The DNA for the CDR3 is TGCAGTGCTCCCCCCGGGACAGGGGGTAGAACTGAAGCTTTCTTT.

The chain carries TRBV7-2 and TRBJ2-3, with unresolved D. This CDR3 comprises 13 residues. Germline CDR1 SGHTA, CDR2 FQGNSA. The V gene lost 0 bases and the J gene lost 11 bases, with 12 bases spanning the gap. Written as DNA, the CDR3 is TGTGCCAGCAGCTTAGCGCCGGCGGTTTTGCAGTATTTT. This translates into CASSLAPAVLQYF.

This sequence joins TRBV10-3 and TRBJ1-1; D unclear. V lost 1 base and J lost 8, with 11 bases in between. Germline CDR1 reads ENHRY; CDR2 reads SYGVKD. The CDR3 sequence is 13 residues long. The CDR3 DNA is TGTGCCATCAGTGAGTTTGAGGGCAGGGAAGCTTTCTTT. This sequence encodes CAISEFEGREAFF.

This clonotype has a handful of counts. The genes are TRBV27 and TRBJ2-3, with 9 bases lining up with TRBD1. The trim removed 6 bases at V and 5 bases at J, leaving 6 bases unmatched. Germline V lookup: CDR1 MNHEY, CDR2 SMNVEV (reference sequence). The CDR3 runs 14 residues. The CDR3 sequence is CASRLGQGLDTQYF. CDR3 DNA: TGTGCCAGCAGGTTGGGACAGGGTTTAGATACGCAGTATTTT.

This clonotype was counted between two and nine times. The genes are TRBV7-6 and TRBJ2-1; weak D call: TRBD1 (5 bases). This CDR3 spans 13 amino acids. Trimming left V 2 bases short and J 15 bases short, with 17 bases between. Germline lookup yields CDR1 SGHVS and CDR2 FNYEAQ. CDR3 bases: TGTGCCAGCAGCTTACAGGACGCCAGGGATCGGTTCTTC. It encodes CASSLQDARDRFF.